This T cell receptor beta chain derives from a study of lymphopenia after photon versus proton radiotherapy. The protocol was immunoSEQ multiplex PCR, while the TCRdb copy is restricted to in-frame clones and leaves out a portion. The sample includes 150,000 to 200,000 clones, approximately 91% of them seen just once. Overall study results and limits: Relative stability marked proton patients; photon patients lost diversity and naive cells. Oligoclonal CD8+ Temra expansion after nadir drove photon patients' diversity drop.

Trimming pared 7 bases from V and 6 bases from J, leaving 7 bases between. This CDR3 has 11 residues. Germline V gene sequence: CDR1 SGHVS, CDR2 FNYEAQ. This clone occurred a few times. Antigen: not known. The clonotype comes from a man aged 45-65 years with gastric cancer. This rearrangement joins TRBV7-6 to TRBJ1-5; D is unclear. The sequencing here drew on peripheral blood, taken from a patient treated with photon-based radiotherapy. The chain's CDR3 is CASTHSQPQHF. In DNA form, the CDR3 reads TGTGCCAGCACCCACAGTCAGCCCCAGCATTTT.